This T cell receptor beta chain was observed in a study of cytomegalovirus exposure and HLA in healthy donors. For the study at large: Roughly 180 million T cells yielded 100 million or so unique TCR beta sequences in earlier analysis.

Broader study findings: Later findings reportedly placed an Asian-associated ancestry cluster below the approximately 670-donor mean for N-insertions. In vitro experiments confirmed that three CMV-associated chains were specific for CMV antigens.

J lost 0 bases, V lost 1 base, and 5 bases had no gene match. This CDR3 is 16 amino acids long. Per the germline V gene, CDR1 is MDHEN and CDR2 is SYDVKM. Primers: 60 Vbeta forward and 13 Jbeta reverse. Repertoires were generated with immunoSEQ multiplex PCR, while TCRdb's copy carries only in-frame clones and drops some. The repertoire holds some 170,000 clones, with about four fifths as singletons. Note on this clone: Antigen unknown.

This TCR was recovered from a woman aged 45 to 65 in good health and CMV-seronegative. This chain joins TRBV28 and TRBJ2-7; 8 positions agree with TRBD2. What was sequenced was PBMCs. The DNA for the CDR3 is TGTGCCAGCAGTTTATCTCGCGGGAGGTCCTCCTACGAGCAGTACTTC. Residues: CASSLSRGRSSYEQYF.